This T cell receptor (beta chain) was sequenced during a study of PD-1 blockade in classical Hodgkin lymphoma. Study conclusions and caveats: Newly diagnosed patients had diversity similar to the baseline diversity of complete responders. Possibly reflecting disease activity or prior therapy, repertoire differences have causes that remain undefined. Initiation of nivolumab under 1 year after ASCT led to exclusion of patients. By C4D1, diversity of CD4+ TCRs had risen significantly, whereas that of CD8+ TCRs had not.

Sequencing was performed with immunoSEQ multiplex PCR; in TCRdb, only in-frame clones are kept and a portion is missing. The sample records about 15,000 clones, more than 55% being singletons. The ends were cut back, 5 bases at V and 1 base at J, with 11 bases in the middle. Germline CDR1 and CDR2: MDHEN and SYDVKM. The CDR3 contains 14 residues. Following autologous stem cell transplantation, relapse occurred in every patient, and exposure to brentuximab vedotin varied. This clone ranks as medium-sized. Antigen unknown. The source is a human donor with classical Hodgkin lymphoma. The sequences come from peripheral blood mononuclear cells (PBMCs), collected before the second cycle of nivolumab. The rearrangement links TRBV28 to TRBJ1-1; D not resolved. The CDR3 nucleotides are TGTGCCAGCAGTGCTTCTCGGGGGAACACTGAAGCTTTCTTT. Translated: CASSASRGNTEAFF.